What follows is one T cell receptor (beta chain) and its context. Its antigen is unknown. A much larger clone is a single base away; this may be a read error. The TCR beta cDNA libraries carried unique molecular identifiers. TCRdb ran MiXCR on the PCR reads and lists one entry per CDR3 protein. The table includes hundreds of thousands of distinct CDR3 sequences, approximately 30% detected once. This record belongs to a study of post-analysis software for immune sequencing data. Study-level points and caveats: Patients carried roughly 5 TRBV segments more frequently than controls did, and TRBV5-6, TRBV5-1 and TRBV20-1 were among them.

The CDR3 contains 14 residues. Per germline, CDR1 SGHAT and CDR2 FQDESV (reference sequence). The sample was blood. The TCR comes from a girl aged 5-17 years with multiple sclerosis. The rearrangement uses TRBV11-1 and TRBJ2-7; 8 bases line up with TRBD1. The CDR3 sequence: CAGSLSQGAHEQYF. The DNA for the CDR3 is TGTGCCGGCAGCTTATCCCAGGGGGCACACGAGCAGTACTTC. Full variable domain (outside the CDR3, taken from reference TRBV11-1 and TRBJ2-7): EAEVAQSPRYKITEKSQAVAFWCDPISGHATLYWYRQILGQGPELLVQFQDESVVDDSQLPKDRFSAERLKGVDSTLKIQPAELGDSAMYLCAGSLSQGAHEQYFGPGTRLTVT.